This TCR beta chain was obtained from a study of cytomegalovirus exposure and HLA in healthy donors (dated by TCRdb to 2017 to 2019). Study-wide context: According to an earlier analysis of a few hundred of the donors, some 180 million T cells yielded roughly 110 million unique TCR beta sequences and 276 Gb of sequence data. About 300 gigabases of sequencing data and 70 million to 100 million unique TCR sequences were included in an early release covering around 600 HLA-typed donors. Of the 350 to 450 genotyped donors, around 81% fell in the genetic ancestry cluster associated with self-reported Caucasian donors. The study was designed to test whether signatures of past pathogen exposure could be identified by cataloging public T cell receptors. Using immunosequencing, the study profiled T cell repertoires from approximately 700 subjects and related those repertoires to cytomegalovirus serostatus. A separate validation cohort of roughly 110 different subjects was used in addition to the approximately 670-subject first cohort. The study combined high-throughput TCR immunosequencing, statistical association of individual TCRs with disease status, and machine learning to predict cytomegalovirus infection status. A later analysis re-examined previously published TCR beta repertoires from 500 to 700 donors and added high-resolution HLA genotyping to investigate patterns of TCR occurrence. Rather than using new phenotypic data, the later analysis identified candidate immune exposures from TCR beta sequences and from how often those sequences occurred across donors. An earlier analysis of about 620 of the donors applied high-throughput TCR beta sequencing to assess whether each TCR beta V gene segment acted as functional or pseudogenic. Donor age, sex, ethnicity and CMV serostatus were collected together with the repertoire data. In a later genetic analysis, genome-wide SNP genotypes for about 65% of the roughly 670 donors were used, and that subset was treated as a discovery cohort. All discovery cohort repertoires had been generated on a single sequencing platform. Class I and class II HLA loci were covered by the typing at four-digit resolution. Typing coverage varied by locus: about 629-640 donors for A, B, C, DRB1 and DQB1; roughly 560 for DQA1; over 600 for DPA1; more than 450 for DPB1. About five DR-DQ haplotypes were treated as single units for association and clustering because of strong linkage in the cohort. Among 398 genotyped donors of the cohort, an average of approximately 240,000 unique TCR beta nucleotide sequences were sequenced per donor, 15% to 20% of them non-productive.

This clone was recorded only once. Its recognized antigen is unknown. No quality values exist for individual bases; no much larger clone is one base distant. The CDR3 covers 17 residues, taking in both the cysteine and the phenylalanine. Solely the CDR3 DNA is kept, with 51 bases framed from the first base. Germline trimming amounts to 1 base on V and 0 bases on J, with 4 as the count of junction bases outside the gene matches. The germline V gene sets CDR1 to MGHRA and CDR2 to YSYEKL. In total, fewer than 750 healthy bone marrow donors made up the cohort. At the time of sampling, every cohort member was nominally healthy, though immune exposures that went unrecorded were likely present. The donor tested CMV seropositive, placing the donor among the approximately 290 seropositive members of the cohort. A peripheral blood sample was provided by each donor, and peripheral blood mononuclear cells were used for TCR beta sequencing. Genomic DNA was extracted from the blood cell samples with the Qiagen DNeasy Blood Extraction Kit.

The paper as a whole reports these results and caveats: Assigning TCR associations to individual alleles was difficult when HLA alleles, especially DR and DQ, strongly co-occurred. Over 15 rarely observed V segments, including chromosome 9 orphons, were excluded from the earlier analysis of about 500 of the donors because counts were too low. A total of 150 or so TCR beta chains were listed by the study as associated with cytomegalovirus. In a later analysis, most CMV-associated TCR beta chains were found to appear HLA-restricted, with HLA associations seemingly driven largely by CMV exposure. For the cohort, immune exposure information was limited to CMV serostatus. According to a later analysis, parvovirus B19, influenza, CMV and Epstein-Barr virus appeared linked to several top co-occurrence clusters. In vitro tests confirmed that a few of the cytomegalovirus-associated TCR beta chains recognize cytomegalovirus antigens. Presence/absence analyses assumed roughly uniform sequencing depth across donors, an assumption that may not hold. It was suggested by the authors that the approach could potentially be generalized to other disease states and immunological phenotypes. In an earlier analysis of roughly 500 of the donors, most TCR beta V segments appeared in productive rearrangements about 90% or about 30% of the time, broadly matching IMGT annotations. Some IMGT-functional V segments, including TRBV6-2 and TRBV6-3, could not be distinguished by the 87-base-pair reads and were therefore excluded. Because HLA typing was unavailable for some donors at each locus, only the typed subset was used in association tests. Compared with the roughly 710-donor mean, donors in an Asian-associated ancestry cluster had fewer N-insertions in productive TCRs, according to a later genetic analysis. The classifier was reported to diagnose cytomegalovirus status with high specificity and sensitivity in both the original cohort and the validation cohort. In a later analysis, TCR association rates were found to vary across HLA loci, with the most associated TCRs seen for DRB1 alleles and the fewest for HLA-C alleles. Correlated functional status among segregating V segments might reflect linkage disequilibrium, but an unknown experimental factor could not be ruled out. A further reported finding was that TCR beta sequences accurately predicted the HLA-A and HLA-B alleles for most subjects in the first cohort. While some public TCRs were present in many individuals, most TCR sequences turned up only very rarely across donors. In a later analysis, some 17,000 TCR beta sequences were associated with specific HLA alleles at a false discovery rate of 0.05. In this cohort, only TCR beta chains were sequenced, and detectable features were limited by the absence of alpha or paired-chain data. The sequencing pipeline was judged likely to have produced a cluster of highly shared sequence variants as a technical artifact. A later analysis found that HLA-associated TCR beta chains were more clonally expanded and had lower generation probabilities than equally common non-associated chains. In a later genetic analysis, a missense DCLRE1C variant was associated with V-gene and J-gene trimming of TCR beta chains, and the association was replicated in an independent cohort.

The library was obtained by the immunoSEQ multiplex PCR assay. The multiplex PCR relied on a mix of 60 forward primers for TCR Vbeta segments and 13 reverse primers for TCR Jbeta segments. Amplification of the CDR3 region of rearranged TCR beta genes was performed with a multiplex PCR assay on genomic DNA. Amplified TCR beta libraries were sequenced as 87-base-pair reads on the Illumina HiSeq System. The authors processed their data as follows. Across the 700 or so repertoires, a later analysis counted 80 million or so unique TCR beta chains, 9.5 million to 13 million of which were shared by at least two donors. Raw reads were error-corrected and collapsed into unique sequences by a nearest-neighbor algorithm in which closely related sequences were merged to remove PCR and sequencing errors. V, D and J gene segments were assigned by aligning CDR3 sequences to IMGT reference sequences. For a sequence to be retained, at least a six-nucleotide match to both a V gene segment and a J gene segment was required. Rearrangements were classified as productive when the CDR3 lacked stop codons and remained in frame with V and J, and all other rearrangements were classified as non-productive. Following IMGT convention, CDR3 was defined as the stretch from the second conserved V-encoded cysteine up to the conserved J-encoded phenylalanine. The earlier analysis of 500 to 650 of the donors excluded any sequence lacking an unambiguous match to a single V gene segment. An earlier analysis of over 450 of the donors classified V segments as functional when productive rearrangements were above 56.7% and as segregating when the standard deviation between donors was above 5%. A statistical classification framework was built for diagnosing cytomegalovirus status from the catalog of TCR beta chain sequences. V and J gene assignment, in a later analysis, came from comparing TCR nucleotide sequences with IMGT/GENE-DB human TR gene sequences. Using the TCRdist pipeline, a later analysis assigned CDR3 sequences along with most-parsimonious VDJ recombination scenarios. In a later analysis, each TCR beta chain was defined by its CDR3 amino acid sequence together with its V-gene family, and reads lacking a unique V-gene family were excluded. As a way to deal with suspected cross-contamination and a sequencing artifact, a later analysis dropped more than 500 nucleotide sequences that were highly shared and had low generation probability. For each public chain, a later analysis derived a clonal expansion index from normalized ranks of inferred template counts within each repertoire. A later analysis computed generation probabilities with a VDJ recombination model fitted to out-of-frame rearrangements, and checked the results against IGoR. In a later analysis, TCR-TCR, TCR-HLA and TCR-CMV co-occurrence was scored with hypergeometric tests, and a repertoire-size bias correction was applied to TCR pairs. In a later analysis, false discovery rates were estimated by permuting HLA or CMV assignments 20 times. In a later analysis, co-occurring TCRs were grouped using DBSCAN, and TCRdist sequence similarity was added for clustering within HLA-allele-positive subsets. Co-occurrence clustering excluded repertoires with fewer than 30,000 or more than 120,000 public chains, plus five with anomalous nucleotide sharing. Held by TCRdb, this immuneACCESS table contains in-frame sequences only and omits some clones. Under half of the omission traces to an unresolved V gene where checked; the cause of the rest is unknown. V, J and clone size are taken as reported in that table, and D and trimming were inferred from the DNA itself. The sample has over 70,000 clones on record, more than 60% of them singletons. In total, the top ten clones hold approximately 3.2% of the sample.

The V gene is TRBV4-1 and the J gene is TRBJ2-7; 12 bases in the junction line up with TRBD2. This TCR derives from a middle-aged man in good health and CMV-seropositive. Source material: PBMCs. The DNA reads as follows: TGCGCCAGCAGCCAAGGACTAGCGGGAGCCACCTCCTACGAGCAGTACTTC. Its protein is CASSQGLAGATSYEQYF.